The T cell receptor beta chain described here comes from a study of shared clonotypes between healthy human individuals. Study background: The study drew on a couple of women and a few men aged 18 to 49 as donors. Each donor had three CD4 naive, three CD4 memory, two CD8 naive and one CD8 memory plate.

Study-wide points: Clonotype sharing across donors was expected to vary with sequencing depth.

Cells designated naive CD8 were CD45RO-negative and were positively selected for CCR7, with terminally differentiated effector memory CD45RA+ cells excluded. Concerning this clone itself: Antigen unknown.

Per germline, CDR1 MDHEN and CDR2 SYDVKM. V was pared by 2 bases and J by 2 bases, with 4 bases of the junction left unmatched. The CDR3 is 15 residues long. The data were produced by immunoSEQ multiplex PCR, yet TCRdb's version contains in-frame clones alone and is incomplete. This table holds hundreds of thousands of clones, about 96% found once. This clonotype originated in a young woman in good health. The chain is built from TRBV28 and TRBJ2-3, with 7 positions matching TRBD1. The sample consisted of naive CD8+ T cells sorted from blood. Here the CDR3 reads CASSLRQGYTDTQYF. For the CDR3, the DNA is TGTGCCAGCAGTTTAAGACAGGGTTACACAGATACGCAGTATTTT. Supplemented by reference TRBV28 and TRBJ2-3, the full variable domain reads DVKVTQSSRYLVKRTGEKVFLECVQDMDHENMFWYRQDPGLGLRLIYFSYDVKMKEKGDIPEGYSVSREKKERFSLILESASTNQTSMYLCASSLRQGYTDTQYFGPGTRLTVL.